The following is a TCR beta chain sequence with its context. Its target is not known. The entry originates in a study of response to subunit inactivated influenza vaccine. General study results and limits: Authors suggested that a seasonal influenza vaccination recruits few new T cells each time.

MiXCR was run by TCRdb on the RT-PCR reads, yielding one entry per CDR3 protein. The profile shows about half a million distinct CDR3 sequences, approximately 7.7% of them singletons. Trimming pared 3 bases from V and 0 bases from J, leaving 10 bases between. Per germline, CDR1 SGHRS and CDR2 YFSETQ. The CDR3 has 15 amino acids. This chain connects TRBV5-1 to TRBJ2-1; D unresolved. Sample: PBMCs from blood, taken less than 30 months after vaccination. This TCR was recovered from a man between 45 and 75 years old who received an inactivated influenza vaccine. The CDR3 DNA follows: TGCGCCAGCAGCTCTCGGGTCGGCTCCTACAATGAGCAGTTCTTC. Translation gives CASSSRVGSYNEQFF.